The 17 T cell receptor beta chains below all came from one sample that was sequenced in a study of T-cell reconstitution after alpha-beta-depleted transplantation in children. The TCRbeta library was prepared with unique molecular identifiers. TCRdb fed the PCR reads into MiXCR, producing one record per CDR3 protein. The table lists about 600,000 distinct CDR3 sequences, 10% of them singletons. This material consisted of PBMCs from the stem cell graft donor, taken from the stem cell graft. The receptors derive from a human donor who donated a stem cell graft to a child with acute myeloid leukemia.

This clonotype showed up just a few times. DNA of the CDR3: TGCAGCGTTGAAAGGGGCCCGGGTTGGACTGAAGCTTTCTTT. As protein: CSVERGPGWTEAFF. The rearrangement uses TRBV29-1 and TRBJ1-1; D possibly corresponds to TRBD1 (5 bases). The CDR3 runs 14 residues. The germline V gene encodes CDR1 SQVTM and CDR2 ANQGSEA. Trimming cost V 2 bases and J 5 bases, with 15 bases left between them.

This clonotype has ten or more counts. V is TRBV18 and J is TRBJ2-3; D is possibly TRBD2 (6 bases). Trimming removed 8 bases at V and 0 bases at J, with 15 bases between. The CDR3 is made up of 15 amino acids. Looked up from germline, CDR1 is KGHSH and CDR2 is LQKENI. The CDR3 DNA follows: TGTGCCAGCACCCCTAGCGTGGACAGCACAGATACGCAGTATTTT. It encodes CASTPSVDSTDTQYF.

V and J are TRBV4-2 and TRBJ2-2; D remains unclear. V was clipped by 4 bases and J by 6 bases, with 18 bases between them. The germline V gene has CDR1 LGHNA and CDR2 YNFKEQ. This CDR3 has 16 residues. CDR3 region: CASSPGLLCVSGELFF. In nucleotides, the CDR3 is TGTGCCAGCAGCCCCGGGCTCCTCTGCGTTTCCGGGGAGCTGTTTTTT.

This clonotype came up a few times. This chain connects TRBV20-1 to TRBJ2-1; the D call may be TRBD1 or TRBD2 (5 bases each). Per the germline V gene, CDR1 is DFQATT and CDR2 is SNEGSKA (reference sequence). The V and J ends lost 6 bases and 10 bases respectively, with 10 bases between them. This CDR3 contains 10 residues. The CDR3 is CSAKWGEQFF. The CDR3 nucleotides are TGCAGTGCCAAGTGGGGGGAGCAGTTCTTC.

This clonotype was detected ten times or more. V gene TRBV20-1 combines with J gene TRBJ2-1, with D perhaps TRBD2 (5 bases). Trimming removed 0 bases at V and 7 bases at J, with 7 bases between. CDR1 DFQATT and CDR2 SNEGSKA come from the germline V gene (reference sequence). The CDR3 has 12 residues. The CDR3 region is CSARDWRNEQFF. CDR3 bases: TGCAGTGCTAGAGATTGGAGGAATGAGCAGTTCTTC.

At least ten counts were recorded for this clonotype. The chain couples TRBV7-9 to TRBJ2-3, with D perhaps matching TRBD1 (6 bases). Trimming shortened V by 3 bases and J by 1 base, and 11 bases separated the two germline ends. Germline V lookup: CDR1 SEHNR, CDR2 FQNEAQ (reference sequence). The CDR3 totals 15 residues. CDR3 sequence (DNA): TGTGCCAGCAGCTTGGCTTCAGGGGGCACAGATACGCAGTATTTT. It encodes CASSLASGGTDTQYF.

The chain combines TRBV7-2 with TRBJ2-3; TRBD1 might be the D (5 bases). The CDR3 spans 15 residues. Trimming shortened V by 2 bases and J by 6 bases, and 15 bases separated the two germline ends. The germline V gene has CDR1 SGHTA and CDR2 FQGNSA. The CDR3 here is CASSLTETASDTQYF. CDR3 sequence (DNA): TGTGCCAGCAGCTTAACCGAGACAGCCTCGGATACGCAGTATTTT.

V and J are TRBV18 and TRBJ2-3, with a tentative D call TRBD2 (5 bases). V was shortened by 6 bases and J by 5 bases, with 9 bases between the two germline ends. Germline lookup yields CDR1 KGHSH and CDR2 LQKENI. The CDR3 loop spans 12 amino acids. This CDR3 reads CASSFREDTQYF. The CDR3 DNA reads as TGTGCCAGCTCTTTCCGGGAAGATACGCAGTATTTT. The variable domain in full, completed from reference TRBV18 and TRBJ2-3, reads NAGVMQNPRHLVRRRGQEARLRCSPMKGHSHVYWYRQLPEEGLKFMVYLQKENIIDESGMPKERFSAEFPKEGPSILRIQQVVRGDSAAYFCASSFREDTQYFGPGTRLTVL.

The chain links TRBV27 to TRBJ1-1; no clear D. Trimming removed 3 bases from V and 1 base from J, with 6 bases in between. The CDR3 loop spans 13 amino acids. CDR1 is MNHEY and CDR2 is SMNVEV in the germline V gene (reference sequence). This CDR3 is CASSLKWNTEAFF. DNA of the CDR3: TGTGCCAGCAGTTTGAAGTGGAACACTGAAGCTTTCTTT.

This clonotype has ten or more counts. The J gene is TRBJ2-3, the V gene TRBV27; D remains unclear. Per germline, CDR1 MNHEY and CDR2 SMNVEV (reference sequence). The CDR3 length is 13 residues. V was clipped by 6 bases and J by 4 bases, with 11 bases between them. CDR3 DNA sequence: TGTGCCAGCAGGGCCAACGGTCCAGATACGCAGTATTTT. Translating it yields CASRANGPDTQYF.

This clonotype was counted only a few times. The V call is TRBV12-3 or TRBV12-4, the J call TRBJ2-7; 9 bases agree with TRBD1. This CDR3 contains 15 residues. With 5 bases clipped from V and 5 bases from J, the junction kept 10 bases outside the gene matches. CDR3 bases: TGTGCCAGCAGTGTAGGGACAGGGCATTTGGACGAGCAGTACTTC. This translates into CASSVGTGHLDEQYF.

This clonotype was found many times. V and J are TRBV12-3 or TRBV12-4 and TRBJ2-7; D may be TRBD1 (5 bases). This CDR3 is built from 14 residues. The ends were cut back, 5 bases at V and 0 bases at J, with 11 bases in the middle. CDR3 nucleotide sequence: TGTGCCAGCAGTAGACAGTCGTTCTCCTACGAGCAGTACTTC. This codes for CASSRQSFSYEQYF.

The table lists this clonotype with many counts. The V call is TRBV29-1, the J call TRBJ1-1, with D tentatively TRBD1 (5 bases). The CDR3 sequence is 14 residues long. The germline V and J ends were trimmed by 3 bases and 5 bases, with 16 bases remaining between them. In germline, CDR1 is SQVTM, CDR2 ANQGSEA. The CDR3 nucleotides read TGCAGCGTTGACGGCCCGGGGGACTGGACTGAAGCTTTCTTT. Translating it yields CSVDGPGDWTEAFF. Supplemented by reference TRBV29-1 and TRBJ1-1, the full variable domain reads SAVISQKPSRDICQRGTSLTIQCQVDSQVTMMFWYRQQPGQSLTLIATANQGSEATYESGFVIDKFPISRPNLTFSTLTVSNMSPEDSSIYLCSVDGPGDWTEAFFGQGTRLTVV.

This clonotype was counted many times. The chain recombines TRBV4-3 with TRBJ1-1; D is unresolved. Germline CDR1 LGHNA, CDR2 YSLEER. The CDR3 sequence is 14 residues long. Trimming took 0 bases from V and 1 from J, leaving 6 bases between them. The CDR3 coding sequence is TGCGCCAGCAGCCAAGATGGAGGGAACACTGAAGCTTTCTTT. Encoded protein: CASSQDGGNTEAFF.

The rearrangement joins TRBV4-3 to TRBJ2-1; TRBD2 aligns across 7 bases. Germline lookup yields CDR1 LGHNA and CDR2 YSLEER. V shed 0 bases and J 6 bases; nucleotides not matched to a gene: 5. The CDR3 sequence is 15 residues long. The CDR3: CASSQDWPSGNEQFF. The CDR3 DNA sequence: TGCGCCAGCAGCCAAGATTGGCCTAGCGGCAATGAGCAGTTCTTC.

This clonotype was observed at least ten times. V and J are TRBV4-3 and TRBJ2-7; 11 positions match TRBD2. V lost 0 bases, J lost 0 bases, and 1 base stayed unmatched. Germline assignment: CDR1 LGHNA and CDR2 YSLEER. There are 16 residues in the CDR3. CDR3 sequence reads: CASSQETSGSSYEQYF. Written as DNA, the CDR3 is TGCGCCAGCAGCCAAGAAACTAGCGGGAGCTCCTACGAGCAGTACTTC.

Many counts were recorded for this clonotype. The rearrangement links TRBV7-2 to TRBJ2-5; 8 bases align to TRBD2. The germline CDR1 and CDR2 sequences are SGHTA and FQGNSA. The CDR3 consists of 15 residues. Losses at the gene ends were 4 bases for V and 1 base for J; bases not matched to a gene: 5. CDR3 loop: CASSSGLGGQETQYF. CDR3 bases: TGTGCCAGCAGCTCGGGACTAGGGGGCCAAGAGACCCAGTACTTC.